A selection of T cell receptor beta chains follows, all from one sample in a study of blood T cell repertoires in COVID-19. TCRdb's table, derived via immunoSEQ multiplex PCR, lists solely in-frame clones and lacks some. The table has some 250,000 clones, approximately 86% seen once. The sample consisted of peripheral blood. The receptors come from a woman between 25 and 40 years old who had recovered from COVID-19. CDR3s include the opening cysteine and the closing phenylalanine or tryptophan. Each record gives: D gene, J gene, V gene, clone size, CDR3 DNA, CDR3 protein. A D gene is named only where the DNA matches it firmly. Clone size appears in some rows only: once, few, many, or a class for an expanded clone.

-	TRBJ2-7	TRBV7-6	-	TGTGCCAGCAGCTTAAGAACCGGCGAGCAGTACTTC	CASSLRTGEQYF
TRBD1	TRBJ1-2	TRBV7-2	-	TGTGCCAGCAGCCCGGGGACAGCCGAGGGGACCTATGGCTACACCTTC	CASSPGTAEGTYGYTF
-	TRBJ2-1	TRBV6-5	-	TGTGCCAGCATCCACCTTAGCGAGCAGTTCTTC	CASIHLSEQFF
-	TRBJ2-3	TRBV13	-	TGTGCCAGCAATCCGAGCACAGATACGCAGTATTTT	CASNPSTDTQYF
-	TRBJ2-4	TRBV5-4	-	TGTGCCAGCAGCCCGGGTGGGTTCCTCGGAGGGAACATTCAGTACTTC	CASSPGGFLGGNIQYF
-	TRBJ2-4	TRBV2	-	TGTGCCAGCACCGAAAGGACTACCATTTACAAAAACATTCAGTACTTC	CASTERTTIYKNIQYF
TRBD2	TRBJ2-1	TRBV6-2/TRBV6-3	-	TGTGCCAGTAGGCCTAGCGGGGTTGGGAATGAGCAGTTCTTC	CASRPSGVGNEQFF
-	TRBJ2-7	TRBV9	once	TGTGCCAGCAGCGCATCAGGGGCCTCCTACGAGCAGTACTTC	CASSASGASYEQYF
TRBD2	TRBJ2-7	TRBV19	-	TGTGCCAGTAGTACCCCCCCGGGCGGGGGCTACGAGCAGTACTTC	CASSTPPGGGYEQYF
-	TRBJ1-3	TRBV4-1	once	TGCGCCAGCAGCCAAGTAGGACAGGGAAACACCATATATTTT	CASSQVGQGNTIYF
TRBD1	TRBJ1-2	TRBV7-8	-	TGTGCCAGCAGCTTAGGAAACAGGGGACGTGGCGGCTACACCTTC	CASSLGNRGRGGYTF
TRBD1	TRBJ1-3	TRBV10-3	-	TGTGCCATCAGTGAGCAGGGGGCGGGAAACACCATATATTTT	CAISEQGAGNTIYF
-	TRBJ1-3	TRBV14	-	TGTGCCAGCAGCCAACTGTCAGGGTCTGGAAACACCATATATTTT	CASSQLSGSGNTIYF
-	TRBJ1-4	TRBV4-3	-	TGCGCCAGCAGCCAAGATATTCAGACTGGTCATGAAAAACTGTTTTTT	CASSQDIQTGHEKLFF
TRBD2	TRBJ2-5	TRBV7-7	-	TGTGCCAGCAGCTCCTGGGGGCTTAGCGGGGGCCTCCAAGAGACCCAGTACTTC	CASSSWGLSGGLQETQYF
TRBD1	TRBJ1-1	TRBV6-1	-	TGTGCCAGCAGTGAGGAGGGACAGCCAACGACTGAAGCTTTCTTT	CASSEEGQPTTEAFF
TRBD1	TRBJ1-1	TRBV29-1	-	TGCAGCGGGGACAGGGGCACTGAAGCTTTCTTT	CSGDRGTEAFF
TRBD2	TRBJ2-1	TRBV5-4	-	TGTGCCAGCAGCCCCGCGGGGGGGGAGGTCATGTTCTTC	CASSPAGGEVMFF
TRBD2	TRBJ2-3	TRBV5-4	once	TGTGCCAGCAGCTCCGGGACTAGCGGGGGGATAGAAGATACGCAGTATTTT	CASSSGTSGGIEDTQYF
-	TRBJ2-2	TRBV3-1/TRBV3-2	-	TGTGCCAGCAGCCAAGATGGGGGCGGGTACGCGAACACCGGGGAGCTGTTTTTT	CASSQDGGGYANTGELFF
-	TRBJ1-1	TRBV30	-	TGTGCCTGGAACTCCGCCACTGAAGCTTTCTTT	CAWNSATEAFF
-	TRBJ2-4	TRBV19	-	TGTGCCAGTAGTCCTGGACAGCTAGCCAAAAACATTCAGTACTTC	CASSPGQLAKNIQYF
-	TRBJ1-2	TRBV5-4	-	TGTGCCAGCAGCTTCGCAGGCGTTGATGACGGCTACACCTTC	CASSFAGVDDGYTF
TRBD1	TRBJ1-2	TRBV11-2	few	TGTGCCAGCAGCTCGGACGCCGGGACAGGGGGCTATGGCTACACCTTC	CASSSDAGTGGYGYTF
TRBD1	TRBJ2-7	TRBV27	-	TGTGCCAGCAGAGAGACAGGGGGCATATCCTACGAGCAGTACTTC	CASRETGGISYEQYF
-	TRBJ1-2	TRBV6-5	once	TGTGCCAGCAGCCCAAGGGGAGGGCGCGACTATGGCTACACCTTC	CASSPRGGRDYGYTF
TRBD1	TRBJ1-2	TRBV7-9	-	TGTGCCAGCAGCTTAGCGGGACAGGGAGATGGCTACACCTTC	CASSLAGQGDGYTF
-	TRBJ2-7	TRBV29-1	-	TGCAGCGTTGCGAGGCCAGGGGATGAGCAGTACTTC	CSVARPGDEQYF
TRBD2	TRBJ2-4	TRBV6-1	once	TGTGCCAGCAGTGAGCGGGGGAAAAACATTCAGTACTTC	CASSERGKNIQYF
-	TRBJ1-3	TRBV7-9	-	TGTGCCAGCACCTCCGGGGTGGCTGGAAACACCATATATTTT	CASTSGVAGNTIYF
TRBD1	TRBJ2-7	TRBV11-2	-	TGTGCCAGCAGCTTGGGACAGGGGAGCGACGAGCAGTACTTC	CASSLGQGSDEQYF
-	TRBJ2-1	TRBV5-4	few	TGTGCCAGCAGCTTGGTTCCGCGTAATGAGCAGTTCTTC	CASSLVPRNEQFF
TRBD1	TRBJ1-5	TRBV6-2/TRBV6-3	-	TGTGCCAGCAGTGCTGCTTCGACAGGGATCGTCAGTAATCAGCCCCAGCATTTT	CASSAASTGIVSNQPQHF
-	TRBJ2-7	TRBV7-9	-	TGTGCCAGCAGCTTTGCGGCGGGACCTTCACTCCTCTACTACGAGCAGTACTTC	CASSFAAGPSLLYYEQYF
TRBD1	TRBJ1-1	TRBV9	-	TGTGCCAGCAGCGTAGGACAGGGCGGTGAAGCTTTCTTT	CASSVGQGGEAFF
TRBD2	TRBJ2-3	TRBV11-2	-	TGTGCCAGCAGCTTAGCCCCAGCGGGGGGGATAAATACGCAGTATTTT	CASSLAPAGGINTQYF
TRBD2	TRBJ2-2	TRBV4-2	-	TGTGCCAGCAGCCCACGCTCGAGGGGTGGCGGGGGGGCGAACACCGGGGAGCTGTTTTTT	CASSPRSRGGGGANTGELFF
TRBD1	TRBJ2-2	TRBV5-1	-	TGCGCCAGCCTAGACAGGGGGCCCACCGGGGAGCTGTTTTTT	CASLDRGPTGELFF
TRBD1	TRBJ2-7	TRBV19	-	TGTGCCAGTAGTACGGACAGGGGGTACGAGCAGTACTTC	CASSTDRGYEQYF
-	TRBJ2-2	TRBV5-1	-	TGCGCCAGCAGCCCGAGTTTGAACACCGGGGAGCTGTTTTTT	CASSPSLNTGELFF
TRBD1	TRBJ1-6	TRBV5-4	-	TGTGCCAGCAGCTTGGGGGACAGGGGTAGGAATTCACCCCTCCACTTT	CASSLGDRGRNSPLHF
TRBD1	TRBJ2-3	TRBV11-1	-	TGTGCCAGCAGCCTACCGGACAGGACAGATACGCAGTATTTT	CASSLPDRTDTQYF
-	TRBJ1-2	TRBV6-5	-	TGTGCCAGCAGTACCCACAGGCCTGGGGACTATGGCTACACCTTC	CASSTHRPGDYGYTF
-	TRBJ1-5	TRBV7-9	few	TGTGCCAGCAGCGGAGGAGGGCAGCCCCAGCATTTT	CASSGGGQPQHF
-	TRBJ2-1	TRBV2	-	TGTGCCAGCAGTGATGTGACACACAATGAGCAGTTCTTC	CASSDVTHNEQFF
-	TRBJ2-5	TRBV4-1	-	TGCGCCAGCAGCCAATGGCAGGGAGAGACCCAGTACTTC	CASSQWQGETQYF
TRBD1	TRBJ2-1	TRBV9	-	TGTGCCAGCAGCAACCGGGACAGTACTTACAATGAGCAGTTCTTC	CASSNRDSTYNEQFF
-	TRBJ1-2	TRBV7-8	-	TGTGCCAGCAGCCCAGCCACGGGTGGCTACACCTTC	CASSPATGGYTF
TRBD1	TRBJ2-7	TRBV7-9	-	TGTGCCAGCAGCTTAGAAAAATGGGGACAGGGACAAGACTACGAGCAGTACTTC	CASSLEKWGQGQDYEQYF
TRBD2	TRBJ2-2	TRBV29-1	-	TGCAGCGTTGGATGGGGAGGGGCGACCGGGGAGCTGTTTTTT	CSVGWGGATGELFF
TRBD1	TRBJ1-6	TRBV6-5	-	TGTGCCACACGCACCGGGACAGGGACTTATTCACCCCTCCACTTT	CATRTGTGTYSPLHF
-	TRBJ2-1	TRBV18	-	TGTGCCAGCTCACCGACAGGAAAGGCGTCTGAGCAGTTCTTC	CASSPTGKASEQFF
-	TRBJ2-3	TRBV24-1	once	TGTGCCACCACCTTGACAAGCACAGATACGCAGTATTTT	CATTLTSTDTQYF